This entry features one T cell receptor beta chain sequence. V lost 1 base and J 7 bases, leaving 16 bases between the germline ends. The CDR3 is 15 amino acids. TCRdb reanalysed the RT-PCR reads using MiXCR and keeps one entry per CDR3 protein. The sample holds approximately 200,000 distinct CDR3 sequences, less than 15% seen once. The entry originates in a study of patients and donors after allogeneic stem cell transplantation. The chain uses TRBV12-3 or TRBV12-4 and TRBJ1-1, with a possible D match to TRBD1 (5 bases). The source of this sequence is a human donor who was either an allogeneic HSCT recipient or a stem cell or donor lymphocyte infusion donor (not recorded which). It is not recorded whose cells these are; they may come from a transplant donor. Sequencing was performed on blood, either unsorted or a sorted T cell fraction (not recorded which). The CDR3 reads CASSLGRSGRFEAFF. CDR3 bases: TGTGCCAGCAGTTTAGGGCGTTCGGGACGGTTTGAAGCTTTCTTT.